This T cell receptor beta chain is drawn from a study of cytomegalovirus exposure and HLA in healthy donors. The donors were in the roughly 110-subject validation cohort, distinct from the approximately 670-subject first cohort. In regard to this clone: Its target is not known.

This CDR3 comprises 13 residues. Germline V CDR1 and CDR2: SEHNR, FQNEAQ (reference sequence). Trimming pared 1 base from V and 8 bases from J, leaving 9 bases between. Findings of the study overall: The study recorded more than 150 TCR beta chains that were cytomegalovirus-associated. Later, an analysis found that TCR clusters from the first cohort tended to co-occur in the 120 or so validation repertoires. In vitro assays verified that three CMV-associated chains recognized CMV antigens specifically.

Libraries were prepared by immunoSEQ multiplex PCR; TCRdb keeps only in-frame clonotypes and omits some of them. The profile shows tens of thousands of clones, over 85% of them singletons. The sequencing sample was made of PBMCs. The origin of this receptor is a woman between 18 and 29 years old in good health and CMV-seronegative. This sequence joins TRBV7-9 and TRBJ2-1; weak D call: TRBD2 (5 bases). The CDR3 spells CASSLVERHEQFF. In nucleotides, the CDR3 is TGTGCCAGCAGCTTAGTTGAGCGGCATGAGCAGTTCTTC.